These 22 T cell receptor beta chains share one sample of origin, sequenced in a study of CD8 T cells in Susac syndrome. Random-hexamer reverse transcription was applied to about 0.5 to 1 ug RNA. TCRdb redid the calling of the immunoSEQ multiplex PCR reads with MiXCR, one entry per CDR3 protein. The sample consists of about 94,000 distinct CDR3 sequences, 85% to 95% of them appearing once. The sequencing input was CD4+ T cells from PBMCs. The receptors were gathered from a human donor with Susac syndrome.

This rearrangement joins TRBV29-1 to TRBJ2-3; 9 nucleotides line up with TRBD1. The germline V gene encodes CDR1 SQVTM and CDR2 ANQGSEA. J was trimmed by 6 bases and V by 7 bases; bases with no gene match: 11. The CDR3 spans 14 residues. This chain's CDR3 is CSAVPGTGLDTQYF. The CDR3 DNA is TGCAGCGCGGTCCCCGGGACAGGGTTGGATACGCAGTATTTT.

The chain recombines TRBV4-1 with TRBJ2-3; D may be TRBD1 or TRBD2 (5 bases each). Germline assignment: CDR1 MGHRA and CDR2 YSYEKL. The V end lost 0 bases, the J end lost 5 bases, and 18 bases lay between the germline ends. The CDR3 loop spans 17 amino acids. The chain's CDR3 is CASSQDLGTRAGDTQYF. The CDR3 DNA follows: TGCGCCAGCAGCCAAGATCTAGGGACCCGTGCCGGAGATACGCAGTATTTT.

The chain is built from TRBV10-2 and TRBJ1-5, with a possible D match to TRBD1 (5 bases). Trimming took off 4 bases at V and 4 bases at J, with 8 bases between the two ends. The CDR3 contains 13 residues. Germline CDR1 is WSHSY and CDR2 is SAAADI. CDR3 nucleotide sequence: TGCGCCAGCAGTGTTGGGGGGAATCAGCCCCAGCATTTT. Amino acids: CASSVGGNQPQHF.

V usage is TRBV29-1 and J usage is TRBJ2-7, with D uncertain. CDR1 is SQVTM and CDR2 is ANQGSEA in the germline V gene. The CDR3 has 12 residues. Trimming cost V 6 bases and J 2 bases, with 11 bases left between them. For the CDR3, the DNA is TGCAGCGTCGGCACCCAAGCCTACGAGCAGTACTTC. Residues: CSVGTQAYEQYF.

V usage is TRBV20-1 and J usage is TRBJ1-2; maybe TRBD1 (5 bases). Trimming removed 0 bases from V and 8 bases from J, with 16 bases in between. In germline, CDR1 is DFQATT, CDR2 SNEGSKA (reference sequence). This CDR3 has 14 amino acids. The CDR3 DNA reads TGCAGTGCTAGAGATTCTGGGGACGGGGGGGGCTACACCTTC. It encodes CSARDSGDGGGYTF.

The V gene is TRBV20-1, the J gene TRBJ2-1, with 10 nucleotides matching TRBD2. Germline lookup yields CDR1 DFQATT and CDR2 SNEGSKA (reference sequence). The CDR3 sequence is 14 residues long. J lost 6 bases, V lost 5 bases, and 7 bases had no gene match. The CDR3: CSAVWQRGGNEQFF. CDR3 nucleotides: TGCAGTGCTGTCTGGCAGCGGGGGGGCAATGAGCAGTTCTTC.

V is TRBV20-1 and J is TRBJ2-7; D is tentatively TRBD1 or TRBD2 (5 bases each). Trimming removed 6 bases at V and 2 bases at J, with 11 bases between. The CDR3 extends over 12 amino acids. The germline V gene has CDR1 DFQATT and CDR2 SNEGSKA (reference sequence). CDR3 sequence (DNA): TGCAGTGCCAAGAGAGGGGCCTACGAGCAGTACTTC. This gives the protein CSAKRGAYEQYF.

The V gene is TRBV14, the J gene TRBJ2-1; 11 bases fit TRBD1. Trimming took 5 bases from V and 8 from J; bases not matched to a gene: 5. CDR1 and CDR2 (germline): SGHDN, FVKESK. The CDR3 covers 14 residues. CDR3 protein: CASSGDRGWDEQFF. For the CDR3, the DNA is TGTGCCAGCAGCGGGGACAGGGGGTGGGATGAGCAGTTCTTC.

This chain connects TRBV15 to TRBJ1-2, with a possible D match to TRBD1 (5 bases). The CDR3 is made up of 14 amino acids. CDR1 LNHNV and CDR2 YYDKDF come from the germline V gene (reference sequence). The V and J ends lost 2 bases and 8 bases respectively, with 15 bases between them. CDR3 in amino acids: CATSRTTGLDGYTF. CDR3 sequence (DNA): TGTGCCACCAGCAGAACTACGGGGCTCGACGGCTACACCTTC. Full variable domain (missing parts from reference TRBV15 and TRBJ1-2): DAMVIQNPRYQVTQFGKPVTLSCSQTLNHNVMYWYQQKSSQAPKLLFHYYDKDFNNEADTPDNFQSRRPNTSFCFLDIRSPGLGDTAMYLCATSRTTGLDGYTFGSGTRLTVV.

This rearrangement joins TRBV29-1 to TRBJ1-1; 11 bases agree with TRBD1. V trimming: 8 bases; J trimming: 5 bases; junction bases outside the gene matches: 10. The germline CDR1 and CDR2 sequences are SQVTM and ANQGSEA. The CDR3 extends over 14 amino acids. The CDR3 protein is CSTRTGGAYTEAFF. In DNA, the CDR3 is TGCAGCACGCGGACAGGGGGCGCGTATACTGAAGCTTTCTTT.

This clonotype was seen more than once but under ten times. The chain couples TRBV20-1 to TRBJ2-3, with D hard to call. CDR1 and CDR2 from the germline V gene are DFQATT and SNEGSKA (reference sequence). The CDR3 sequence is 10 residues long. V was pared by 7 bases and J by 5 bases, with 7 bases between. The CDR3 loop is CSVLRDTQYF. The CDR3 DNA follows: TGCAGTGTTCTACGAGATACGCAGTATTTT.

DNA for the CDR3: TGTGCCAGCAGCCAAGTACATACGCAGTATTTT. It is translated as CASSQVHTQYF. The chain employs TRBV3-1 and TRBJ2-3; D uncertain. CDR1 and CDR2 (germline): LGHDT, YNNKEL (reference sequence). Trimming cost V 1 base and J 7 bases, with 3 bases left between them. This CDR3 contains 11 residues.

This chain connects TRBV30 to TRBJ1-4; no reliable D call. Germline CDR1 is GTSNPN and CDR2 is SVGIG (reference sequence). This CDR3 spans 14 amino acids. With 5 bases removed from V and 2 bases from J, the gap between germline ends came to 12 bases. CDR3 sequence: CAWGEAATNEKLFF. The CDR3 DNA reads TGTGCCTGGGGGGAAGCGGCTACTAATGAAAAACTGTTTTTT. The whole variable domain, filled in from reference TRBV30 and TRBJ1-4, reads SQTIHQWPATLVQPVGSPLSLECTVEGTSNPNLYWYRQAAGRGLQLLFYSVGIGQISSEVPQNLSASRPQDRQFILSSKKLLLSDSGFYLCAWGEAATNEKLFFGSGTQLSVL.

This clonotype was counted a single time. V and J are TRBV20-1 and TRBJ1-5; D call uncertain. The ends were cut back, 3 bases at V and 0 bases at J, with 12 bases in the middle. Germline assignment: CDR1 DFQATT and CDR2 SNEGSKA (reference sequence). This CDR3 region has 15 residues. The CDR3 DNA reads TGCAGTGCTAGTTACAGCGCTAATAGCAATCAGCCCCAGCATTTT. Translated, it gives CSASYSANSNQPQHF.

The CDR3: CATRGDSGGYTF. CDR3 in DNA: TGTGCCACCAGAGGAGACAGCGGTGGCTACACCTTC. The V gene is TRBV24-1, the J gene TRBJ1-2; D is perhaps TRBD1 (5 bases). CDR1 is KGHDR, CDR2 SFDVKD, per germline. The length of the CDR3 is 12 residues. The V gene lost 7 bases and the J gene lost 7 bases, with 12 bases spanning the gap.

This clonotype has a single count. V and J are TRBV28 and TRBJ2-3; possibly TRBD1 for D (5 bases). The ends were cut back, 5 bases at V and 4 bases at J, with 13 bases in the middle. Germline CDR1 MDHEN, CDR2 SYDVKM. The CDR3 sequence is 14 residues long. CDR3 in amino acids: CASSPNSRADTQYF. In DNA form, the CDR3 reads TGTGCCAGCAGTCCCAATAGCAGGGCAGATACGCAGTATTTT.

The rearrangement links TRBV24-1 to TRBJ2-3, with D hard to call. This CDR3 region has 11 residues. The V gene lost 5 bases and the J gene lost 6 bases, with 5 bases spanning the gap. Germline V gene sequence: CDR1 KGHDR, CDR2 SFDVKD. For the CDR3, the DNA is TGTGCCACCAGTGTAAGGGATACGCAGTATTTT. Translating it yields CATSVRDTQYF.

This chain connects TRBV4-1 to TRBJ1-3, with a possible D match to TRBD1 (5 bases). The V gene lost 1 base and the J gene lost 9 bases, with 10 bases spanning the gap. The CDR3 is 13 amino acids. The V gene's germline CDR1 is MGHRA and CDR2 YSYEKL. CDR3 sequence reads: CASSQARGVTIYF. For the CDR3, the DNA is TGCGCCAGCAGCCAAGCACGGGGCGTCACCATATATTTT.

The rearrangement links TRBV7-2 to TRBJ2-5; D is unclear. CDR3 size: 12 residues. The V end was cut by 1 base, the J end by 9 bases, with 9 bases between. Germline-derived CDR1 and CDR2 are SGHTA and FQGNSA. The CDR3 region has the DNA TGTGCCAGCAGCTTAGATATATTGGCCCAGTACTTC. As protein: CASSLDILAQYF.

The chain combines TRBV30 with TRBJ2-7, with D perhaps matching TRBD2 (6 bases). V was clipped by 2 bases and J by 6 bases, with 8 bases between them. This CDR3 has 11 residues. Germline CDR1 GTSNPN, CDR2 SVGIG (reference sequence). The CDR3 bases are TGTGCCTGGAGTCGGGAGTCCGAGCAGTACTTC. Translated, it gives CAWSRESEQYF.

The V gene is TRBV4-3, the J gene TRBJ1-4, with 7 bases fitting TRBD1. Losses at the gene ends were 3 bases for V and 4 bases for J; bases not matched to a gene: 2. The CDR3 is 14 amino acids. Germline CDR1 and CDR2: LGHNA and YSLEER. CDR3 coding DNA: TGCGCCAGCAGCCAGGGACAGCTTAATGAAAAACTGTTTTTT. Protein product: CASSQGQLNEKLFF.

The chain is built from TRBV20-1 and TRBJ1-2; D may be TRBD1 (6 bases). Germline-derived CDR1 and CDR2 are DFQATT and SNEGSKA (reference sequence). The CDR3 has 14 amino acids. The V end was cut by 0 bases, the J end by 4 bases, with 12 bases between. CDR3 residues: CSARDQRQVYGYTF. The CDR3, as DNA: TGCAGTGCTAGAGATCAGCGACAGGTCTATGGCTACACCTTC.